What follows describes a single T cell receptor beta chain. Antigen specificity is unknown. The entry originates in a study of beta chain features in type 1 diabetes. CDR1 and CDR2 (germline): SGHRS, YFSETQ. Trimming took 0 bases from V and 6 from J, leaving 15 bases between them. CDR3 length: 15 residues. Isolated RNA was reverse transcribed in full, so expressed TCRB transcripts were sequenced. Roughly 3.7 million reads, on average, came from each naive, central memory and regulatory T cell sample. Clones were read by immunoSEQ multiplex PCR, and TCRdb kept only the in-frame ones, dropping some. The table includes roughly 610,000 clones, about a sixth detected once. Study-wide findings and caveats: A PCR bias possibly favoring shorter templates would apply equally to patients and controls. When VDJ junctions were examined, type 1 diabetes patients showed fewer insertions and more deletions. The question of HLA type influencing TCRB rearrangement was one that remained unresolved here.

The receptor's source is a man aged 18-30 years in good health. Sequenced input: naive CD4+ T cells from blood. The chain couples TRBV5-1 to TRBJ1-2, with D perhaps matching TRBD1 (5 bases). The DNA for the CDR3 is TGCGCCAGCAGCTTGGTGGTTCGGGACTTACATGGCTACACCTTC. This encodes CASSLVVRDLHGYTF.